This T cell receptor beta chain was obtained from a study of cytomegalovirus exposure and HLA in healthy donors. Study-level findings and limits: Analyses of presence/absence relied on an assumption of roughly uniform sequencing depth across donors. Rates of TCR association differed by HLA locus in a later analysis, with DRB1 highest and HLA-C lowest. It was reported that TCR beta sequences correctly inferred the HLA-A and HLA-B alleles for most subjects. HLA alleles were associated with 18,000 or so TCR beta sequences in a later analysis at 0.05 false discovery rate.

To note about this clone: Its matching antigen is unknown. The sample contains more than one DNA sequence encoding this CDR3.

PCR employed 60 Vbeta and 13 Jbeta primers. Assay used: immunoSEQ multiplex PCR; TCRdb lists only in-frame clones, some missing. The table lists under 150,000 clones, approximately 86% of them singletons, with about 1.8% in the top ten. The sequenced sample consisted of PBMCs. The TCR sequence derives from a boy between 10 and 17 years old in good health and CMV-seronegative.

The CDR3 loop reads CASSVDRGQETQYF. DNA for the CDR3: TGTGCCAGCAGCGTGGACAGGGGGCAGGAGACCCAGTACTTC. This chain joins TRBV9 and TRBJ2-5; 11 bases align to TRBD1. Trimming took 2 bases from V and 5 from J; bases not matched to a gene: 2. The CDR3 has 14 amino acids. Per germline, CDR1 SGDLS and CDR2 YYNGEE.